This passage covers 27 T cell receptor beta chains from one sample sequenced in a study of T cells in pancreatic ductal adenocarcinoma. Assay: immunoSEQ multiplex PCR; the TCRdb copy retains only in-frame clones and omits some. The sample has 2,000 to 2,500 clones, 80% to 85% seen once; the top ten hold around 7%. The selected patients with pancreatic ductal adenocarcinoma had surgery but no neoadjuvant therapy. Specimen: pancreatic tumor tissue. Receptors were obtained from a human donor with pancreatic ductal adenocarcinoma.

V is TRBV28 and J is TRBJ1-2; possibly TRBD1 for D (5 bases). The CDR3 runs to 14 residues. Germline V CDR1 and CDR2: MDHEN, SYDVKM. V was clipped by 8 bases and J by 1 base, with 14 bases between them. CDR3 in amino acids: CASRVPGLNYGYTF. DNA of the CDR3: TGTGCCAGCCGCGTTCCAGGGCTTAACTATGGCTACACCTTC.

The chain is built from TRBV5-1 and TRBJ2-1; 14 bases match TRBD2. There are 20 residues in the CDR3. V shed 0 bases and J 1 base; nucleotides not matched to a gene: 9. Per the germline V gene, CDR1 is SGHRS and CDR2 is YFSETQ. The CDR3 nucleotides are TGCGCCAGCAGCTTGGGGCCCGGGACTAGCGGGAGCTGGTCCTACAATGAGCAGTTCTTC. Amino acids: CASSLGPGTSGSWSYNEQFF.

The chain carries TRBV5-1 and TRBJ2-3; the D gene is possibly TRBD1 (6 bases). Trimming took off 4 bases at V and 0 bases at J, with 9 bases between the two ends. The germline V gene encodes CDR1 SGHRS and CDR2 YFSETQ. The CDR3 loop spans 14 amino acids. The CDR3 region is CASSRDKSTDTQYF. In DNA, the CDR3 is TGCGCCAGCAGCCGGGACAAGAGCACAGATACGCAGTATTTT.

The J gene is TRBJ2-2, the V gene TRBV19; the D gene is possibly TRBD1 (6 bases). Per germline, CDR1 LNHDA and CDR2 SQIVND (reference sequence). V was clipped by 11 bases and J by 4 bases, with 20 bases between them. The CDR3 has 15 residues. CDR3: CAASRGELGTGELFF. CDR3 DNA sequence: TGTGCCGCCTCCAGGGGCGAGCTGGGCACCGGGGAGCTGTTTTTT.

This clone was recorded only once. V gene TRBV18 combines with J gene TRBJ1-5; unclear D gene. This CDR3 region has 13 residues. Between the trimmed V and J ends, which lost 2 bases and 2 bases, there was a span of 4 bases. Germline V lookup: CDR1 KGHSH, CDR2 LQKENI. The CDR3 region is CASSPTGNQPQHF. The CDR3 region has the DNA TGTGCCAGCTCACCAACAGGCAATCAGCCCCAGCATTTT.

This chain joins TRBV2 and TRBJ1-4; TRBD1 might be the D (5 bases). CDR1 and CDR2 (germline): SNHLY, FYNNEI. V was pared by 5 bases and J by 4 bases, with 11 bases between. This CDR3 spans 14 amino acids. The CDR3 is CASSTDRFNEKLFF. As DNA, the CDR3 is TGTGCCAGCAGTACCGACAGATTTAATGAAAAACTGTTTTTT.

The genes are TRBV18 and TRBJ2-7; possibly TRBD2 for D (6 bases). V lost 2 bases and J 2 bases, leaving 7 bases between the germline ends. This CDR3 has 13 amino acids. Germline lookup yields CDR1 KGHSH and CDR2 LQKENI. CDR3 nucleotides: TGTGCCAGCTCACCAGGGGAGGCCTACGAGCAGTACTTC. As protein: CASSPGEAYEQYF.

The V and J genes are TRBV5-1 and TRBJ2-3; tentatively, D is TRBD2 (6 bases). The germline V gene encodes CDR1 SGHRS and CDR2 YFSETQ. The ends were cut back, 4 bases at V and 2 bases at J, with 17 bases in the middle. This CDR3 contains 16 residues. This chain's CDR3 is CASSLAGGRDTDTQYF. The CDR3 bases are TGCGCCAGCAGCCTCGCTGGGGGGAGAGACACAGATACGCAGTATTTT.

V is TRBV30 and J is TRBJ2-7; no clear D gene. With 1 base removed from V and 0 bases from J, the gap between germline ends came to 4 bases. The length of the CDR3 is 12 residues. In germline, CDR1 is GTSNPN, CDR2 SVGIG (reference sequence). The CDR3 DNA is TGTGCCTGGAGTGAGAGCTCCTACGAGCAGTACTTC. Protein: CAWSESSYEQYF. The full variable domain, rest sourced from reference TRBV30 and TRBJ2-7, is SQTIHQWPATLVQPVGSPLSLECTVEGTSNPNLYWYRQAAGRGLQLLFYSVGIGQISSEVPQNLSASRPQDRQFILSSKKLLLSDSGFYLCAWSESSYEQYFGPGTRLTVT.

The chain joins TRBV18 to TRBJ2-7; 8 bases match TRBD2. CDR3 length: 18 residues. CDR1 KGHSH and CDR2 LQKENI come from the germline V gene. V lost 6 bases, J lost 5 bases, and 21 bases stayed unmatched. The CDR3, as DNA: TGTGCCAGCTCGCCCCTTGCCTTGGGAGCGGGAGATTGGAACGAGCAGTACTTC. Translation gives CASSPLALGAGDWNEQYF.

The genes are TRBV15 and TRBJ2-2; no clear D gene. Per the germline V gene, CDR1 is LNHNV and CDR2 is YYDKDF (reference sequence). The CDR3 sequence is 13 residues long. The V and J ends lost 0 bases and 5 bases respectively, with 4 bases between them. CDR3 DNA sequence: TGTGCCACCAGCAGAGATGCGACCGGGGAGCTGTTTTTT. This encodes CATSRDATGELFF.

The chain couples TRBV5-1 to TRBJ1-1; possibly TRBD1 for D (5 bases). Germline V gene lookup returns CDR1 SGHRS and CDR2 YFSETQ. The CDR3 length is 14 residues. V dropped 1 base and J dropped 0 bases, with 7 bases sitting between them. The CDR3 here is CASSLTGMNTEAFF. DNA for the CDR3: TGCGCCAGCAGCTTGACAGGAATGAACACTGAAGCTTTCTTT.

CDR3 protein: CASSTVRDNEQFF. CDR3 nucleotide sequence: TGTGCCAGCAGTACCGTCCGGGACAATGAGCAGTTCTTC. The chain links TRBV6-6 to TRBJ2-1; the D is unclear. Trimming pared 5 bases from V and 5 bases from J, leaving 10 bases between. This CDR3 is 13 amino acids long. Germline CDR1 is MNHNY and CDR2 is SVGAGI (reference sequence).

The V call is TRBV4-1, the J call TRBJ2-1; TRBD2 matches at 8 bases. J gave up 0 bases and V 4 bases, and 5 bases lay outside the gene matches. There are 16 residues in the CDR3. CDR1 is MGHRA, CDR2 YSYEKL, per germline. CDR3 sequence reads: CASSPLSGSSYNEQFF. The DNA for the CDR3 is TGCGCCAGCAGCCCCCTAAGCGGGAGCTCCTACAATGAGCAGTTCTTC.

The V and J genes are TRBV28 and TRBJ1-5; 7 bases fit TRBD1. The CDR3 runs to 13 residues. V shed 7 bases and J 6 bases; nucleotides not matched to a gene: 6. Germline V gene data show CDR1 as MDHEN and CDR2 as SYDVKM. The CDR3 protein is CASITTGLQPQHF. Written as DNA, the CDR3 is TGTGCCAGCATAACGACAGGGCTTCAGCCCCAGCATTTT. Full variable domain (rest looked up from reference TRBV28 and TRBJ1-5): DVKVTQSSRYLVKRTGEKVFLECVQDMDHENMFWYRQDPGLGLRLIYFSYDVKMKEKGDIPEGYSVSREKKERFSLILESASTNQTSMYLCASITTGLQPQHFGDGTRLSIL.

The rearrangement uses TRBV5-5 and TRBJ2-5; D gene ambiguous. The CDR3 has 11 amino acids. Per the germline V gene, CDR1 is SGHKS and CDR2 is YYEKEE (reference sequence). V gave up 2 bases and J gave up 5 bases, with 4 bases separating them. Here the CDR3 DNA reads TGTGCCAGCAGCTTCGAGGAGACCCAGTACTTC. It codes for CASSFEETQYF.

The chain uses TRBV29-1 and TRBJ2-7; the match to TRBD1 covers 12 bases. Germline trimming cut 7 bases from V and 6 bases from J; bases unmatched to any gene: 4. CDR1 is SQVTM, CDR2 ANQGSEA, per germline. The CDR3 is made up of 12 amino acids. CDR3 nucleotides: TGCAGCGGGGGACAGGGGGCGGGCGAGCAGTACTTC. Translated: CSGGQGAGEQYF.

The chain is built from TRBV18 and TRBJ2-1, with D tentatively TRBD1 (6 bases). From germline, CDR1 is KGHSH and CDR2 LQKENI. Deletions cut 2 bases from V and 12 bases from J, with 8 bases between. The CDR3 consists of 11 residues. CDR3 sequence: CASSPEGGQFF. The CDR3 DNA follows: TGTGCCAGCTCACCAGAAGGGGGGCAGTTCTTC. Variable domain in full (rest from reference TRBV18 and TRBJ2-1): NAGVMQNPRHLVRRRGQEARLRCSPMKGHSHVYWYRQLPEEGLKFMVYLQKENIIDESGMPKERFSAEFPKEGPSILRIQQVVRGDSAAYFCASSPEGGQFFGPGTRLTVL.

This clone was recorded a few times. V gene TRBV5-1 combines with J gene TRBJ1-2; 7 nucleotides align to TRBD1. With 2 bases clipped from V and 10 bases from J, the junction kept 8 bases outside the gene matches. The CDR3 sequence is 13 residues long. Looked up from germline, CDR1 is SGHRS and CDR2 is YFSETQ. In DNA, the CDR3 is TGCGCCAGCAGCTTATCCGGAGACAGGGACTACACCTTC. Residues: CASSLSGDRDYTF.

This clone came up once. CDR3 in DNA: TGTGCCAGCAGCAGAGGACTAGCCTCCCAAGAGACCCAGTACTTC. This translates into CASSRGLASQETQYF. The chain is built from TRBV5-5 and TRBJ2-5, with TRBD2 matching over 8 bases. This CDR3 contains 15 residues. Germline V CDR1 and CDR2: SGHKS, YYEKEE (reference sequence). The ends lost 4 bases at V and 1 base at J; junction bases unmatched: 6. Full variable domain (missing parts from reference TRBV5-5 and TRBJ2-5): DAGVTQSPTHLIKTRGQQVTLRCSPISGHKSVSWYQQVLGQGPQFIFQYYEKEERGRGNFPDRFSARQFPNYSSELNVNALLLGDSALYLCASSRGLASQETQYFGPGTRLLVL.

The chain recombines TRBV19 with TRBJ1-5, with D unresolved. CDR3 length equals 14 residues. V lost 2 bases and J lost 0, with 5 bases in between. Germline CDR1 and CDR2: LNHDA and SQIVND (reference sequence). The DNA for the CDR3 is TGTGCCAGTAGTATATTAGTTAGCAATCAGCCCCAGCATTTT. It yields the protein CASSILVSNQPQHF. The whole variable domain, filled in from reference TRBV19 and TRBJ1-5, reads DGGITQSPKYLFRKEGQNVTLSCEQNLNHDAMYWYRQDPGQGLRLIYYSQIVNDFQKGDIAEGYSVSREKKESFPLTVTSAQKNPTAFYLCASSILVSNQPQHFGDGTRLSIL.

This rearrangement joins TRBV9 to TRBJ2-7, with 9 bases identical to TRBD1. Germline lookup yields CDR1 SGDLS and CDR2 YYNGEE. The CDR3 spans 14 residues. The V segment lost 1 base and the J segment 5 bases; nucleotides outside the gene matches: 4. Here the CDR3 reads CASSVSGQGNEQYF. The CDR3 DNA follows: TGTGCCAGCAGCGTATCGGGACAGGGAAACGAGCAGTACTTC.

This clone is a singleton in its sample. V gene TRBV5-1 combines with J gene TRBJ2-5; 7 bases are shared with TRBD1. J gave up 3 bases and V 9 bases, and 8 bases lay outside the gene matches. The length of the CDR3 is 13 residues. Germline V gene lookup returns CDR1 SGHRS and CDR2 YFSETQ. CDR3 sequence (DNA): TGCGCCACCGGAGGTACAGGGGAAGAGACCCAGTACTTC. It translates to CATGGTGEETQYF.

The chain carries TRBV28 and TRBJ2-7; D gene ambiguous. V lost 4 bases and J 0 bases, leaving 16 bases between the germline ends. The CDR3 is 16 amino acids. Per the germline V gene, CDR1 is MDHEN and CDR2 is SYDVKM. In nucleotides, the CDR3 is TGTGCCAGCAGTTCCCTCCCGAGGCAAAGCTCCTACGAGCAGTACTTC. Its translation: CASSSLPRQSSYEQYF.

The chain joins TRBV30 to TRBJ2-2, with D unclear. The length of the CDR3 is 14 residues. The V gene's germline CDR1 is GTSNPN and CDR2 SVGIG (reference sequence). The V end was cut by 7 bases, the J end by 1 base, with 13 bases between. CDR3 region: CASSTHRNTGELFF. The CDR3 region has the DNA TGTGCCTCCTCAACACACAGGAACACCGGGGAGCTGTTTTTT.

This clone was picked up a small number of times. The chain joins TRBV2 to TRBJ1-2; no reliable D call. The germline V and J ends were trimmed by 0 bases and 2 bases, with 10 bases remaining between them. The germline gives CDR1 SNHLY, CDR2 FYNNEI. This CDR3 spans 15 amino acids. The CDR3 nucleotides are TGTGCCAGCAGTGAAGCTGGAGAGGGCAACTATGGCTACACCTTC. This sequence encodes CASSEAGEGNYGYTF.

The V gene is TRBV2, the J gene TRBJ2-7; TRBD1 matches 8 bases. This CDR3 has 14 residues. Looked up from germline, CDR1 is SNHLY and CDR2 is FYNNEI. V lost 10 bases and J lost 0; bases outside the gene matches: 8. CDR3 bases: TGTGCCACCACAGGGACAGGCCCCTCCTACGAGCAGTACTTC. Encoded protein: CATTGTGPSYEQYF.